This T cell receptor (beta chain) originates from a study of shared clonotypes between healthy human individuals. Only in-frame clones appear in the TCRdb table, and some are missing; sequencing was by immunoSEQ multiplex PCR. Of approximately 720,000 clones in the sample, around 90% were seen once. The study, taken as a whole, reports: Generally, naive subsets (rather than memory subsets) showed larger estimated richness.

Naivety among CD8 cells was defined by CD45RO negativity and positive CCR7 selection, thereby excluding terminally differentiated effector memory CD45RA+ cells. Remarks on this clone: The antigen remains undetermined.

V lost 2 bases to trimming and J lost 1 base, with 15 bases between them. Germline lookup yields CDR1 SEHNR and CDR2 FQNEAQ (reference sequence). The CDR3 is made up of 16 amino acids. The sample comprised naive CD8+ T cells sorted from blood. This sequence originates from a man under 40 in good health. The V gene is TRBV7-9, the J gene TRBJ2-7; no clear D. Here the CDR3 reads CASSLYLGEASYEQYF. The CDR3 region has the DNA TGTGCCAGCAGCTTATATCTGGGTGAGGCGTCCTACGAGCAGTACTTC.